This T cell receptor (beta chain) was recovered during a study of shared T cell receptors in the human thymus. Germline V gene sequence: CDR1 SNHLY, CDR2 FYNNEI. The CDR3 is 16 residues long. Trimming took 0 bases from V and 3 from J, leaving 14 bases between them. TCRdb's copy holds only in-frame clones and misses some; the assay was immunoSEQ multiplex PCR. This sample has 450,000 to 650,000 clones, with 70% to 80% found just once. This clone has more than one count but fewer than ten. This sample also belongs to another study, concerning human thymus T cells. Per that paper: Donation was from healthy Finnish infants who were having corrective surgery that addressed congenital heart defects. Within thymic and blood repertoires, V and J gene usage appeared to be biased.

The sample was thymocytes. The TCR originated in a boy younger than two with a congenital heart defect. The chain couples TRBV2 to TRBJ1-2; D may be TRBD1 (6 bases). The CDR3, as DNA: TGTGCCAGCAGTGAAGCCAAACAGGGAAGGGACTATGGCTACACCTTC. This encodes CASSEAKQGRDYGYTF.